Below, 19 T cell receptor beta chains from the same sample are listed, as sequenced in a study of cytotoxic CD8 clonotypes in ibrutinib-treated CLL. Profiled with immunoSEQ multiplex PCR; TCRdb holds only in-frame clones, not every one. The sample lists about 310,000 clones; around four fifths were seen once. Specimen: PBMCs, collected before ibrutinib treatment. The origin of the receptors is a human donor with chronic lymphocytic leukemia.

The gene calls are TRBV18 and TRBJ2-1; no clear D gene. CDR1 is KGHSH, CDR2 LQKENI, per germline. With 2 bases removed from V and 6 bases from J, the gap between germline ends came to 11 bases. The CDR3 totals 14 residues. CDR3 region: CASSPVDPFNEQFF. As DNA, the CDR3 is TGTGCCAGCTCACCAGTAGACCCGTTCAATGAGCAGTTCTTC.

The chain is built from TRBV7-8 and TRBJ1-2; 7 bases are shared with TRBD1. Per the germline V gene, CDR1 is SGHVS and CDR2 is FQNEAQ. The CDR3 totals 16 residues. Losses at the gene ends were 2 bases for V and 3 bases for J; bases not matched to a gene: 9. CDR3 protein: CASSLSHPGQHYGYTF. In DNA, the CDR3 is TGTGCCAGCAGCTTAAGCCACCCGGGACAGCACTATGGCTACACCTTC.

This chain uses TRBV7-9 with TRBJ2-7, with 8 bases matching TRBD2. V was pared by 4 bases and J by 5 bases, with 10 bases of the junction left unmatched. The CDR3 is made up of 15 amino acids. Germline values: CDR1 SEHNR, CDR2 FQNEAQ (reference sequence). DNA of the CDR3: TGTGCCAGCAGCTCCCCGCGGGGGGCTGGGAACGAGCAGTACTTC. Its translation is CASSSPRGAGNEQYF.

The CDR3 DNA reads as TGTGCCAGCAGCCAACGGGGACAGGGCGCAACTAATGAAAAACTGTTTTTT. Protein product: CASSQRGQGATNEKLFF. The gene calls are TRBV4-2 and TRBJ1-4; the match to TRBD1 covers 9 bases. Germline CDR1 is LGHNA and CDR2 is YNFKEQ. The ends lost 2 bases at V and 0 bases at J; junction bases unmatched: 4. The CDR3 loop spans 17 amino acids.

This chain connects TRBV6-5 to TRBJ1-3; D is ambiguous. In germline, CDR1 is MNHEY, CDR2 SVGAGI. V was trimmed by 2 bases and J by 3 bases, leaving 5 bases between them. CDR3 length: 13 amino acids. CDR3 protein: CASSYNLGNTIYF. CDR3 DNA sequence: TGTGCCAGCAGTTACAACCTTGGAAACACCATATATTTT.

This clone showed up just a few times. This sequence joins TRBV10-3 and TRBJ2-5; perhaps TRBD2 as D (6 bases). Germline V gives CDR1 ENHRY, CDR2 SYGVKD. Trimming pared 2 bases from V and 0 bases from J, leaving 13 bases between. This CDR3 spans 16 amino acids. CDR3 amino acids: CAISERETPYQETQYF. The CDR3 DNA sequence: TGTGCCATCAGTGAGCGGGAGACACCTTACCAAGAGACCCAGTACTTC.

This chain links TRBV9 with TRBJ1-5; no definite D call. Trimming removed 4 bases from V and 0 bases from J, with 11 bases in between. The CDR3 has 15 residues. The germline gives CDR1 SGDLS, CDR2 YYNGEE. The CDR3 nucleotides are TGTGCCAGCAGCCCCGACGGAGGTAGCAATCAGCCCCAGCATTTT. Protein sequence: CASSPDGGSNQPQHF.

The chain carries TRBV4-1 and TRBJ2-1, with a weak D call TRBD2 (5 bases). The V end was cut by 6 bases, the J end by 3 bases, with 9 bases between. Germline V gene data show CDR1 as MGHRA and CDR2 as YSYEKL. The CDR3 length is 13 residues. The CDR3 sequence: CASRSRDYNEQFF. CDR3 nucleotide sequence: TGCGCCAGCAGATCCCGGGACTACAATGAGCAGTTCTTC.

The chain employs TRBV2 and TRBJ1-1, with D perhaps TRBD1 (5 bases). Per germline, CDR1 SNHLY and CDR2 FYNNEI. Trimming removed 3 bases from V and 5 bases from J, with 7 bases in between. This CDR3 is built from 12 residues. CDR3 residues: CASSDEGTEAFF. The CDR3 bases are TGTGCCAGCAGTGACGAGGGGACTGAAGCTTTCTTT. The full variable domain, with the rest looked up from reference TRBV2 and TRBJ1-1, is EPEVTQTPSHQVTQMGQEVILRCVPISNHLYFYWYRQILGQKVEFLVSFYNNEISEKSEIFDDQFSVERPDGSNFTLKIRSTKLEDSAMYFCASSDEGTEAFFGQGTRLTVV.

This chain's CDR3 is CASSYGLAGDTYEQYF. CDR3 bases: TGTGCCAGCAGTTACGGCCTAGCGGGAGATACCTACGAGCAGTACTTC. The chain uses TRBV6-5 and TRBJ2-7; 10 bases are shared with TRBD2. Trimming took 2 bases from V and 2 from J; bases not matched to a gene: 6. The CDR3 runs to 16 residues. Germline V gene lookup returns CDR1 MNHEY and CDR2 SVGAGI.

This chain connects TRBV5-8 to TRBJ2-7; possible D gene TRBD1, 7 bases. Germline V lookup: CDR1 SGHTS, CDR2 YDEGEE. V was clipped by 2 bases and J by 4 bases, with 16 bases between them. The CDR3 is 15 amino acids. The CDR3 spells CASSFAGTAAYEQYF. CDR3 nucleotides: TGTGCCAGCAGCTTTGCGGGGACAGCAGCTTACGAGCAGTACTTC.

CDR3 sequence: CASSLAGVPNEQFF. DNA of the CDR3: TGTGCCAGCAGCTTAGCGGGAGTCCCCAATGAGCAGTTCTTC. The chain joins TRBV7-8 to TRBJ2-1, with D perhaps matching TRBD2 (5 bases). Germline loops: CDR1 SGHVS, CDR2 FQNEAQ. This CDR3 region has 14 residues. Trimming left V 0 bases short and J 6 bases short, with 9 bases between. Variable domain in full (rest from reference TRBV7-8 and TRBJ2-1): GAGVSQSPRYKVAKRGQDVALRCDPISGHVSLFWYQQALGQGPEFLTYFQNEAQLDKSGLPSDRFFAERPEGSVSTLKIQRTQQEDSAVYLCASSLAGVPNEQFFGPGTRLTVL.

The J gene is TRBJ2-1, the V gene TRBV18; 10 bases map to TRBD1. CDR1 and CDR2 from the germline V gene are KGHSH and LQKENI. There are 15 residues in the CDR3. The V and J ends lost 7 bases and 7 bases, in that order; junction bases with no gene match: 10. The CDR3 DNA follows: TGTGCCAGCTTATTGGACAGGGGGGCGATAAATGAGCAGTTCTTC. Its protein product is CASLLDRGAINEQFF.

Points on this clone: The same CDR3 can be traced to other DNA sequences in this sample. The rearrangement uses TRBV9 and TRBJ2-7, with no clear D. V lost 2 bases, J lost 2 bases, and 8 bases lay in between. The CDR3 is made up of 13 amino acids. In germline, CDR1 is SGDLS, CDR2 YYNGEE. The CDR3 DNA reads TGTGCCAGCAGCGTGGGCAGCACCTACGAGCAGTACTTC. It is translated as CASSVGSTYEQYF. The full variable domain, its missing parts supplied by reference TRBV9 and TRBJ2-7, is DSGVTQTPKHLITATGQRVTLRCSPRSGDLSVYWYQQSLDQGLQFLIQYYNGEERAKGNILERFSAQQFPDLHSELNLSSLELGDSALYFCASSVGSTYEQYFGPGTRLTVT.

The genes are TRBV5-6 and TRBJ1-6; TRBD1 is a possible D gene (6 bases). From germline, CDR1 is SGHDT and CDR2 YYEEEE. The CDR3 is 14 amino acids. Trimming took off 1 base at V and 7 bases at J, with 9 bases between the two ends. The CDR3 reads CASSLTGTNSPLHF. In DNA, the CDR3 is TGTGCCAGCAGCTTGACAGGGACGAATTCACCCCTCCACTTT.

CDR3 loop: CASSSLRGGDQPQHF. The CDR3 DNA follows: TGTGCCAGCAGCTCACTAAGAGGGGGTGATCAGCCCCAGCATTTT. The V gene is TRBV7-6, the J gene TRBJ1-5, with D tentatively TRBD1 (6 bases). The V and J ends lost 4 bases and 5 bases respectively, with 15 bases between them. Germline V gene data show CDR1 as SGHVS and CDR2 as FNYEAQ. The CDR3 sequence is 15 residues long. The full variable domain, with the rest looked up from reference TRBV7-6 and TRBJ1-5, is GAGVSQSPRYKVTKRGQDVALRCDPISGHVSLYWYRQALGQGPEFLTYFNYEAQQDKSGLPNDRFSAERPEGSISTLTIQRTEQRDSAMYRCASSSLRGGDQPQHFGDGTRLSIL.

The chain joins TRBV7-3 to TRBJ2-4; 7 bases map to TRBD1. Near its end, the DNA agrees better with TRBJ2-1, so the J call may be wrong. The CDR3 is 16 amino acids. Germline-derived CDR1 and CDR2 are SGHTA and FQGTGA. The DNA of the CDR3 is TGTGCCAGCAGCTGCCCTGACAGGGTTGCCAAAAACATTCAGTTCTTC. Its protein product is CASSCPDRVAKNIQFF.

The CDR3 sequence: CAISERQGDEPQHF. CDR3 bases: TGTGCCATCAGTGAAAGACAGGGGGATGAGCCCCAGCATTTT. The chain joins TRBV10-3 to TRBJ1-5; TRBD1 aligns across 9 bases. Germline CDR1 is ENHRY and CDR2 is SYGVKD. The CDR3 extends over 14 amino acids. V shed 3 bases and J 8 bases; nucleotides not matched to a gene: 5.

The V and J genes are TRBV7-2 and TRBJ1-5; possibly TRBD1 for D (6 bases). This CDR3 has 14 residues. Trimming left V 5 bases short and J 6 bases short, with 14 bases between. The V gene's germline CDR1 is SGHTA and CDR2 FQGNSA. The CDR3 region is CASSRGGGPQPQHF. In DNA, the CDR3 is TGTGCCAGCAGCAGAGGTGGGGGCCCTCAGCCCCAGCATTTT.